This T cell receptor (beta chain) was obtained from a study of blood T cell repertoires in COVID-19. Looking at the study overall: PBMCs, B-cell-depleted T cells, or T cells were the source of the cDNA or gDNA that made up the material.

A few counts support this clone. Ages ranged from 18 to 89 years, with residence in 20 to 30 US areas. The study assigned cohorts using participant-reported clinical history. V lost 0 bases and J lost 0, with 4 bases in between. The germline V gene has CDR1 MGHRA and CDR2 YSYEKL. The length of the CDR3 is 14 residues. The repertoire was sequenced with immunoSEQ multiplex PCR; TCRdb's copy has only in-frame clones and lacks some. The sample lists a few hundred thousand clones, around 90% occurring once. The V and J genes are TRBV4-1 and TRBJ2-3; D is unclear. The sequenced sample consisted of PBMCs or T cells enriched from blood (not recorded which). This receptor was obtained from a man between 18 and 29 years old with acute COVID-19. The CDR3 loop reads CASSQESSTDTQYF. For the CDR3, the DNA is TGCGCCAGCAGCCAAGAGAGCAGCACAGATACGCAGTATTTT.